This TCR beta chain was captured by sequencing in a study of cytomegalovirus exposure and HLA in healthy donors. Study-wide background: Roughly 180 million T cells yielded 120 million or so unique TCR beta sequences, as an earlier analysis found.

In regard to this clone: The antigen is unknown.

Losses at the gene ends were 0 bases for V and 1 base for J; bases not matched to a gene: 6. There are 16 residues in the CDR3. CDR1 is SGHRS and CDR2 is YFSETQ in the germline V gene. Study outcomes and limitations: One variant, a missense change in DCLRE1C, was linked in a later analysis to TCR beta V- and J-gene trimming.

A multiplex PCR was run with 60 Vbeta primers and 13 Jbeta primers. Repertoires were generated with immunoSEQ multiplex PCR, while TCRdb's copy carries only in-frame clones and drops some. The table shows 100,000 to 150,000 clones, with more than 80% occurring only once. The V and J genes are TRBV5-1 and TRBJ1-1, with TRBD1 matching 7 bases. Specimen: PBMCs. This TCR was recovered from a middle-aged man in good health and CMV-seronegative. CDR3 bases: TGCGCCAGCAGCTTGGAGGGGGCCAGGGGGAACACTGAAGCTTTCTTT. This encodes CASSLEGARGNTEAFF. The whole variable domain, remainder taken from reference TRBV5-1 and TRBJ1-1, is KAGVTQTPRYLIKTRGQQVTLSCSPISGHRSVSWYQQTPGQGLQFLFEYFSETQRNKGNFPGRFSGRQFSNSRSEMNVSTLELGDSALYLCASSLEGARGNTEAFFGQGTRLTVV.